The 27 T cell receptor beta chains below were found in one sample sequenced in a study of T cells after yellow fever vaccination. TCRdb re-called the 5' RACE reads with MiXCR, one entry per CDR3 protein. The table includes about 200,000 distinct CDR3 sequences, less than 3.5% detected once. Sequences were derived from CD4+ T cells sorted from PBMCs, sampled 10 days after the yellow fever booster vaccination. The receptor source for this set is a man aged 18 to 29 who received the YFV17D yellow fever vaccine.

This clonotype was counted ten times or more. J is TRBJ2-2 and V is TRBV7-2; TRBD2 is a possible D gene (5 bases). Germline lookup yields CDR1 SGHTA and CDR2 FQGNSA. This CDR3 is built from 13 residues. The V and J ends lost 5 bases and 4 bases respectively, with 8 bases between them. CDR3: CASSPRATGELFF. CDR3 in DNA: TGTGCCAGCAGCCCGAGGGCCACCGGGGAGCTGTTTTTT.

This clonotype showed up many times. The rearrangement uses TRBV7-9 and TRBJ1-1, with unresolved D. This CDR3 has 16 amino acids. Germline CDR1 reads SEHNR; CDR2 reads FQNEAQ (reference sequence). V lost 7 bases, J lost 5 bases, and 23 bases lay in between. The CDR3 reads CASTQRGSVGRTEAFF. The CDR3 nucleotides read TGTGCCAGCACCCAGCGAGGTAGCGTAGGTAGAACTGAAGCTTTCTTT.

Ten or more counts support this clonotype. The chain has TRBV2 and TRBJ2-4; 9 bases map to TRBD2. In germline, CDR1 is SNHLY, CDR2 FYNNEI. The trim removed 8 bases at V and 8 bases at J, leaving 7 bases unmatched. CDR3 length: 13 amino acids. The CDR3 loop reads CASGIAGADIQYF. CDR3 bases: TGTGCCAGCGGAATAGCGGGGGCGGACATTCAGTACTTC.

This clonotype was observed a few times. The DNA for the CDR3 is TGTGCCAGCAGGGGACTAGCGGGGGGGCTCGTTGCCACCGGGGAGCTGTTTTTT. This translates into CASRGLAGGLVATGELFF. The chain recombines TRBV27 with TRBJ2-2, with TRBD2 matching over 16 bases. The CDR3 has 18 residues. The J segment lost 4 bases and the V segment lost 6 bases, leaving 8 bases of the junction unmatched. Germline CDR1 is MNHEY and CDR2 is SMNVEV (reference sequence).

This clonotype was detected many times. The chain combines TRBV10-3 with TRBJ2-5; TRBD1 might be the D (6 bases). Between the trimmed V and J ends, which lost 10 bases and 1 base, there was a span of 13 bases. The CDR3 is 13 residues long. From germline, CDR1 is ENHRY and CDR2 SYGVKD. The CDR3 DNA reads TGTGCCAGCAACCAGGGGATCCAAGAGACCCAGTACTTC. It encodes CASNQGIQETQYF.

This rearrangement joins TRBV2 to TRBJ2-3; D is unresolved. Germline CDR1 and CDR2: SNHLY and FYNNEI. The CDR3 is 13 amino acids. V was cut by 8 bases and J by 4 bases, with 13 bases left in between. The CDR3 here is CASGWKLPDTQYF. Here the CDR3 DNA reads TGTGCCAGCGGGTGGAAACTGCCAGATACGCAGTATTTT.

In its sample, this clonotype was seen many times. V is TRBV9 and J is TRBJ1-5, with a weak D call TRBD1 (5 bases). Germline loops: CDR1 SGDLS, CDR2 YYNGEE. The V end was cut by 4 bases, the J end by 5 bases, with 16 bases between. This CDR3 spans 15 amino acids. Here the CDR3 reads CASSQGGVWHQPQHF. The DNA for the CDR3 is TGTGCCAGCAGCCAAGGAGGGGTTTGGCATCAGCCCCAGCATTTT.

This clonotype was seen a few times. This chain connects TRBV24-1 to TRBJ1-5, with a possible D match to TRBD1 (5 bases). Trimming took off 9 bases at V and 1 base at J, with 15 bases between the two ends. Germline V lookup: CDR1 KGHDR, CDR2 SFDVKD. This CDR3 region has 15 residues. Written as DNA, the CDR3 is TGTGCCACCCGGGGGGGGGGACGGAGCAATCAGCCCCAGCATTTT. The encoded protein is CATRGGGRSNQPQHF.

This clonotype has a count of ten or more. The CDR3 DNA reads TGTGCCAGCAGCCAATTAACCCGGACACCATTATCGGATGGCTACACCTTC. Translation gives CASSQLTRTPLSDGYTF. V usage is TRBV4-2 and J usage is TRBJ1-2; tentatively, D is TRBD1 (5 bases). Trimming removed 2 bases from V and 6 bases from J, with 22 bases in between. This CDR3 region has 17 residues. Looked up from germline, CDR1 is LGHNA and CDR2 is YNFKEQ.

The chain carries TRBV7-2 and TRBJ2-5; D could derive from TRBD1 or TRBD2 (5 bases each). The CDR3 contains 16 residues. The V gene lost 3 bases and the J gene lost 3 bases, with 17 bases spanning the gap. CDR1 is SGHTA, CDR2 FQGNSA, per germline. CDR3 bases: TGTGCCAGCAGCTTTGTTGGGGGTTCCGAAAAAGAGACCCAGTACTTC. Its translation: CASSFVGGSEKETQYF.

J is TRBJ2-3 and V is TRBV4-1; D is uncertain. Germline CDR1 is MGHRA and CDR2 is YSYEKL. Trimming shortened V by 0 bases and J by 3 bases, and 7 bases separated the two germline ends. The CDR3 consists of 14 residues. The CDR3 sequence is CASSQEPVTDTQYF. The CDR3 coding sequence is TGCGCCAGCAGCCAAGAGCCAGTGACAGATACGCAGTATTTT.

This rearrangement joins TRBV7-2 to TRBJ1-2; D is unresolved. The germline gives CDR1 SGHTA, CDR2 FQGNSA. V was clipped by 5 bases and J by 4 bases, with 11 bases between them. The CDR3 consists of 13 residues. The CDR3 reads CASSADIVYGYTF. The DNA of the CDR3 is TGTGCCAGCAGCGCCGACATAGTCTATGGCTACACCTTC.

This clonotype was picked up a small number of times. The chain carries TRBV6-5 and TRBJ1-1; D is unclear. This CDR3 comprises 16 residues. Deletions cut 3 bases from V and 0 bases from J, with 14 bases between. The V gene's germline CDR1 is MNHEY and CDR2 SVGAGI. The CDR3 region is CASSYRRPFMNTEAFF. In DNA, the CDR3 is TGTGCCAGCAGTTATCGTCGGCCTTTCATGAACACTGAAGCTTTCTTT.

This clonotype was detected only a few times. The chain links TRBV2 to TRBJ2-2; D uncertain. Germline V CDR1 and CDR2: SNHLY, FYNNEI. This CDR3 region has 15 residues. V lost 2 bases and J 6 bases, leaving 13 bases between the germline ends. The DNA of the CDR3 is TGTGCCAGCAGTGAATTAGGCGAAGGACCCGGGGAGCTGTTTTTT. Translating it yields CASSELGEGPGELFF.

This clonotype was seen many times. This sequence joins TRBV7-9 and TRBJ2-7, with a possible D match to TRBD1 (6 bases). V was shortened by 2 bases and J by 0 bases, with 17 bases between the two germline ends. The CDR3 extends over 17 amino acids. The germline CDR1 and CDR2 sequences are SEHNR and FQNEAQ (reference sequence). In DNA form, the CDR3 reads TGTGCCAGCAGCTTACGTACCTCTGGACAGATCTCCTACGAGCAGTACTTC. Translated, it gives CASSLRTSGQISYEQYF.

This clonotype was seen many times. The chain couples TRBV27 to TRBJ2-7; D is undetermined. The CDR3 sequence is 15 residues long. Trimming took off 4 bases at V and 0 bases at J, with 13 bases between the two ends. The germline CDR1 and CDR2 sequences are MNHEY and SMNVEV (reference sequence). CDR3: CASSSSLASSYEQYV. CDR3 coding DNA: TGTGCCAGCAGTTCCTCCCTTGCTAGCTCCTACGAGCAGTACGTC.

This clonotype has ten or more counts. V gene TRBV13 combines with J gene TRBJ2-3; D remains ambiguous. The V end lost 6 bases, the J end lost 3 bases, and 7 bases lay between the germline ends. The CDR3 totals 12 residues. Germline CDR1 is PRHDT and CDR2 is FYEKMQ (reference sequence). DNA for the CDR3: TGTGCCAGCAGTCCTATTACAGATACGCAGTATTTT. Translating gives CASSPITDTQYF.

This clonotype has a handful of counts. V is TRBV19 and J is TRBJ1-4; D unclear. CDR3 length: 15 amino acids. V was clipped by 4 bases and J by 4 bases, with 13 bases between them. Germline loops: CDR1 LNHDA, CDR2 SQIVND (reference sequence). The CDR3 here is CASSTPDTINEKLFF. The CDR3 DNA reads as TGTGCCAGTAGTACTCCCGACACGATTAATGAAAAACTGTTTTTT.

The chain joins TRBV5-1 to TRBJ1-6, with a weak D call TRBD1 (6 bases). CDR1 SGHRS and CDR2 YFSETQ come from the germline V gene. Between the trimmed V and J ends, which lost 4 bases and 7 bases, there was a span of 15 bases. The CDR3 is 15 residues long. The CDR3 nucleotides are TGCGCCAGCAGCATAAACAACAGGGAAAATTCACCCCTCCACTTT. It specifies CASSINNRENSPLHF.

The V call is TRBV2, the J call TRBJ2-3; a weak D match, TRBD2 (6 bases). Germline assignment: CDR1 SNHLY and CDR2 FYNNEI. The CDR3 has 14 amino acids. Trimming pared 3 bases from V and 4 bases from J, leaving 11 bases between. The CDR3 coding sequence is TGTGCCAGCAGTGATAGGCGGGGTGCAGATACGCAGTATTTT. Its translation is CASSDRRGADTQYF.

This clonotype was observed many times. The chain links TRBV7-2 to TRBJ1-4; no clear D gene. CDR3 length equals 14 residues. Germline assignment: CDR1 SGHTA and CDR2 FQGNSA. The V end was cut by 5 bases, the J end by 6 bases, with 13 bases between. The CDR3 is CASSNQKGHEKLFF. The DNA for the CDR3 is TGTGCCAGCAGCAACCAGAAAGGGCATGAAAAACTGTTTTTT.

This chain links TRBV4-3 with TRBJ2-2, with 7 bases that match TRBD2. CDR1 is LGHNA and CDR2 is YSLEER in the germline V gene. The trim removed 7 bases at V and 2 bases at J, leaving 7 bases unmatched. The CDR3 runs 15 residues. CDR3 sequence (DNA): TGCGCCAGCACGCCGGGACTAACAAACACCGGGGAGCTGTTTTTT. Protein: CASTPGLTNTGELFF.

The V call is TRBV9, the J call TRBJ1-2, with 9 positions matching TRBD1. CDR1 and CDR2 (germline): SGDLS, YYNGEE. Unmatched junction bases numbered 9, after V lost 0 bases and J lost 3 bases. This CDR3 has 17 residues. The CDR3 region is CASSVGVGTGFHYGYTF. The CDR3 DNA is TGTGCCAGCAGCGTAGGTGTCGGGACAGGGTTTCACTATGGCTACACCTTC.

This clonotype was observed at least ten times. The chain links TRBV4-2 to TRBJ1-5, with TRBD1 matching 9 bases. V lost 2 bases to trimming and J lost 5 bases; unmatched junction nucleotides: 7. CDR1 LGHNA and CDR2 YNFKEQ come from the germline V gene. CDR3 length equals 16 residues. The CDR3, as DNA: TGTGCCAGCAGCCAACCGCCGGGACAGGGAGATCAGCCCCAGCATTTT. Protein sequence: CASSQPPGQGDQPQHF.

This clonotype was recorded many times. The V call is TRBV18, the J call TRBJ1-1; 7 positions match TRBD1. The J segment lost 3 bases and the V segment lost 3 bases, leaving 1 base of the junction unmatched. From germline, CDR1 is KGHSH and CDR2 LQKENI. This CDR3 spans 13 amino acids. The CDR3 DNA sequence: TGTGCCAGCTCACCCAGGGGGGACACTGAAGCTTTCTTT. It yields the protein CASSPRGDTEAFF.

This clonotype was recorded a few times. CDR3 loop: CASSFSGESGALHF. The CDR3 region has the DNA TGTGCCAGCAGTTTTAGTGGGGAAAGTGGGGCCCTCCACTTT. This chain links TRBV12-3 or TRBV12-4 with TRBJ1-6; D gene unclear. This CDR3 contains 14 residues. The V and J ends lost 3 bases and 14 bases respectively, with 17 bases between them.

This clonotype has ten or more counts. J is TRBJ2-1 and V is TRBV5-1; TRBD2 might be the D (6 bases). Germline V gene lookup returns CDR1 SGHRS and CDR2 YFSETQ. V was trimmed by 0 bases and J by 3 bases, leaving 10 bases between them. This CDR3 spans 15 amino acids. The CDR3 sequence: CASSLVPSDYNEQFF. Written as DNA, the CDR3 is TGCGCCAGCAGCTTGGTCCCTAGCGACTACAATGAGCAGTTCTTC.